In this sample, the clone carrying this T cell receptor beta chain turned up a few times. What it recognizes is unknown. These data come from a study of response to subunit inactivated influenza vaccine. Study-level findings and limits: Authors suggested few new T cells are recruited by each seasonal influenza vaccination.

TCRdb reprocessed the RT-PCR reads with MiXCR, giving one entry per CDR3 protein. The sample shows over 400,000 distinct CDR3 sequences, approximately 11% of them seen only once. This clonotype originated in a man aged 45 to 65 who received an inactivated influenza vaccine. The sequenced sample was PBMCs from blood, obtained 40 to 50 days after vaccination.

CDR3 region: CSARDSRSGNTIYF. The CDR3 region has the DNA TGCAGTGCTAGGGACAGCCGCTCTGGAAACACCATATATTTT. V usage is TRBV20-1 and J usage is TRBJ1-3, with D possibly TRBD1 on 6 matching bases. Trimming took off 3 bases at V and 0 bases at J, with 9 bases between the two ends. The CDR3 sequence is 14 residues long. CDR1 and CDR2 (germline): DFQATT, SNEGSKA (reference sequence).